The clone carrying this TCR beta chain showed up many times. What it binds is not known. As for time point: sample taken at primary tumor resection. Unsorted whole RNA of tumor, nontumor lung or frozen PBMC was sequenced. This sample stems from a study of spatial heterogeneity in lung cancer. Whole-study results and caveats: Blood showed ubiquitous tumor TCRs more often at resection than at routine follow-up.

Individual TCR cDNA molecules each bore their own unique molecular identifier. TCRdb itself ran the 5' RACE reads through MiXCR, one entry per CDR3 protein. This table holds some 21,000 distinct CDR3 sequences, 4.5% to 5.5% found once. The source is a male donor with early-stage non-small cell lung cancer. Sequencing was performed on PBMCs, taken at surgery.

CDR3 residues: CASSYSGSGLSGDTQYF. The CDR3 DNA reads as TGTGCCAGCAGTTACTCCGGTAGCGGGCTCAGCGGAGATACGCAGTATTTT. The V and J genes are TRBV6-2 or TRBV6-3 and TRBJ2-3; TRBD2 matches 7 bases. The V and J ends lost 0 bases and 5 bases, in that order; junction bases with no gene match: 11. Germline V gene data show CDR1 as MNHEY and CDR2 as SVGEGT. The CDR3 has 17 amino acids.